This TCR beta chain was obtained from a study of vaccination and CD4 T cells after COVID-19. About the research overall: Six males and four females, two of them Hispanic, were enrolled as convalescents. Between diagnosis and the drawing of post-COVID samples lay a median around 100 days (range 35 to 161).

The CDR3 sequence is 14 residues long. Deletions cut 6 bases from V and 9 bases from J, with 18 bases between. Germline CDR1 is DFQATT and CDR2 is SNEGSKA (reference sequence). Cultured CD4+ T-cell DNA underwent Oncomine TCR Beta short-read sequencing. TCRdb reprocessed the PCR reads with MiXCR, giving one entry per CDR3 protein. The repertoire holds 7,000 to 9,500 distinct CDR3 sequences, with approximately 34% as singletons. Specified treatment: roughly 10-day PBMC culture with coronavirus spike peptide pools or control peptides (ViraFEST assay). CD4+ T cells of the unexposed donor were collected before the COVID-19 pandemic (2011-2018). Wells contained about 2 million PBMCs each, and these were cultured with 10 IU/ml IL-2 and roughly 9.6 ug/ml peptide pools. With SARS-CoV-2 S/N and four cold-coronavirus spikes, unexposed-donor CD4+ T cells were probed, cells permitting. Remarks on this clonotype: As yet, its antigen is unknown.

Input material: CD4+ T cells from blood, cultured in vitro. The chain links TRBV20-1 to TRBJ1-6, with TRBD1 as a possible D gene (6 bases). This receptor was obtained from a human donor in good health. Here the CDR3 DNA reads TGCAGTGCAGGGGGTCGGGGGTTTGGTTCACCCCTCCACTTT. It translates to CSAGGRGFGSPLHF.